These 18 T cell receptor beta chains were sequenced from one sample in a study of a mutant IDH1 vaccine in newly diagnosed glioma. Here immunoSEQ multiplex PCR was the method, and the copy in TCRdb shows in-frame clones only, minus some. Here the sample spans some 54,000 clones, roughly 84% being singletons. Time point defined: week 35, safety follow-up. Every single dose of the vaccine, 300 ug of mutant IDH1 20-mer peptide, came with topical imiquimod. Their antigen targets remain unknown. The source was PBMCs, collected from a glioma patient whose treatment included an IDH1 peptide vaccine. The receptors derive from a woman aged 18-29 years with glioma.

The chain employs TRBV2 and TRBJ2-5, with a weak D call TRBD2 (6 bases). In germline, CDR1 is SNHLY, CDR2 FYNNEI. The V end lost 6 bases, the J end lost 1 base, and 18 bases lay between the germline ends. The length of the CDR3 is 16 residues. As DNA, the CDR3 is TGTGCCAGCAGCAAAGGGCATAGCGGACTCCAAGAGACCCAGTACTTC. This translates into CASSKGHSGLQETQYF.

A remark on this clone: The junction does not match germline at one end; this may be a read error. V gene TRBV7-7 combines with J gene TRBJ2-3; no clear D. The CDR3 sequence is 13 residues long. Germline V gives CDR1 SSHAT, CDR2 FNYEAQ (reference sequence). The CDR3: CASSLQATDTQYF. The CDR3 nucleotides read TGTGCTAGCAGCTTACAAGCGACAGATACGCAGTATTTT.

The chain is built from TRBV21-1 and TRBJ2-3; the table names TRBD2, a call not compared with the DNA. TRBV21-1 is labeled a pseudogene. The length of the CDR3 is 16 residues. CDR3 residues: CASSKLLAGEEDTQYF. The CDR3 DNA is TGTGCCAGCAGCAAACTTCTAGCGGGAGAAGAAGATACGCAGTATTTT.

The CDR3 DNA is TGTGCCAGCAGCTTGGAGGTCCGACCGCGTTACAATGAGCAGTTCTTC. Its protein product is CASSLEVRPRYNEQFF. This sequence joins TRBV5-4 and TRBJ2-1; unclear D gene. The CDR3 consists of 16 residues. V was pared by 0 bases and J by 4 bases, with 14 bases between. Germline V gene sequence: CDR1 SGHNT, CDR2 YYREEE (reference sequence).

This clone occurred a few times. V usage is TRBV6-6 and J usage is TRBJ1-2, with 9 bases that match TRBD1. The trim removed 6 bases at V and 6 bases at J, leaving 8 bases unmatched. Per germline, CDR1 MNHNY and CDR2 SVGAGI (reference sequence). The CDR3 contains 14 residues. The CDR3 region has the DNA TGTGCCAGCAGACTATCAACAGGGGGCCATGGCTACACCTTC. The encoded protein is CASRLSTGGHGYTF.

The genes are TRBV30 and TRBJ2-7; D may be TRBD2 (6 bases). The germline CDR1 and CDR2 sequences are GTSNPN and SVGIG (reference sequence). V was trimmed by 3 bases and J by 5 bases, leaving 11 bases between them. This CDR3 comprises 12 residues. CDR3 sequence (DNA): TGTGCCTGGAGCACGGGGGTAGACGAGCAGTACTTC. This codes for CAWSTGVDEQYF.

The chain joins TRBV11-2 to TRBJ2-7; D not certain. Germline CDR1 SGHAT, CDR2 FQNNGV. The CDR3 has 13 residues. Deletions cut 4 bases from V and 0 bases from J, with 7 bases between. Written as DNA, the CDR3 is TGTGCCAGCAGCTCCGATGACTCCTACGAGCAGTACTTC. Protein: CASSSDDSYEQYF. Using reference TRBV11-2 and TRBJ2-7 for the parts outside the CDR3, the full variable domain is EAGVAQSPRYKIIEKRQSVAFWCNPISGHATLYWYQQILGQGPKLLIQFQNNGVVDDSQLPKDRFSAERLKGVDSTLKIQPAKLEDSAVYLCASSSDDSYEQYFGPGTRLTVT.

The gene calls are TRBV6-5 and TRBJ2-7, with TRBD1 identical over 9 bases. With V trimmed by 7 bases and J by 0 bases, 7 bases remained unmatched. Germline assignment: CDR1 MNHEY and CDR2 SVGAGI. This CDR3 is built from 15 residues. The CDR3 sequence: CASTPGTGISYEQYF. The CDR3, as DNA: TGTGCCAGCACCCCCGGGACAGGGATCTCCTACGAGCAGTACTTC.

The chain employs TRBV6-1 and TRBJ1-2; 7 nucleotides agree with TRBD1. In germline, CDR1 is MNHNS, CDR2 SASEGT. Unmatched junction bases numbered 7, after V lost 0 bases and J lost 3 bases. This CDR3 contains 16 residues. The CDR3 nucleotides read TGTGCCAGCAGTGAAGCTGGACAGGAACCGTACTATGGCTACACCTTC. Amino acid sequence: CASSEAGQEPYYGYTF.

The chain joins TRBV30 to TRBJ1-2; 8 bases match TRBD1. Looked up from germline, CDR1 is GTSNPN and CDR2 is SVGIG (reference sequence). V gave up 8 bases and J gave up 11 bases; unmatched junction bases: 4. The CDR3 has 9 residues. In nucleotides, the CDR3 is TGTGCCGCCGACAGGGGATACACCTTC. Translating it yields CAADRGYTF.

This chain joins TRBV9 and TRBJ2-3, with D perhaps assigned TRBD1 or TRBD2 (5 bases each). V was shortened by 3 bases and J by 5 bases, with 13 bases between the two germline ends. Germline CDR1 and CDR2: SGDLS and YYNGEE. The CDR3 runs to 14 residues. The CDR3 protein is CASSEWGSGDTQYF. Here the CDR3 DNA reads TGTGCCAGCAGCGAGTGGGGGAGCGGAGATACGCAGTATTTT.

The chain carries TRBV18 and TRBJ2-5; no definite D call. This CDR3 has 11 residues. Per the germline V gene, CDR1 is KGHSH and CDR2 is LQKENI. The ends were cut back, 3 bases at V and 5 bases at J, with 4 bases in the middle. In DNA, the CDR3 is TGTGCCAGCTCACCGGAGGAGACCCAGTACTTC. This gives the protein CASSPEETQYF.

This rearrangement joins TRBV7-8 to TRBJ2-7; the D gene is possibly TRBD2 (6 bases). Germline V gene sequence: CDR1 SGHVS, CDR2 FQNEAQ. V lost 5 bases, J lost 1 base, and 15 bases lay in between. The CDR3 has 15 residues. The CDR3 region is CASSPRRALSYEQYF. The DNA for the CDR3 is TGTGCCAGCAGCCCTAGGAGGGCCCTATCCTACGAGCAGTACTTC.

The chain joins TRBV7-2 to TRBJ1-3; D remains ambiguous. CDR3 length: 16 amino acids. From germline, CDR1 is SGHTA and CDR2 FQGNSA. V lost 1 base to trimming and J lost 0 bases, with 10 bases between them. In DNA form, the CDR3 reads TGTGCCAGCAGCTTAGAGGTCGTGGTCTCTGGAAACACCATATATTTT. Amino acid sequence: CASSLEVVVSGNTIYF.

The CDR3 region is CASSSPVYEQFF. The CDR3 bases are TGCGCCAGCAGTTCACCCGTCTATGAGCAGTTCTTC. V and J are TRBV5-1 and TRBJ2-1; no definite D call. The germline V gene has CDR1 SGHRS and CDR2 YFSETQ. The length of the CDR3 is 12 residues. V shed 5 bases and J shed 8 bases, with 11 bases lying between them. Combining the CDR3 with reference TRBV5-1 and TRBJ2-1 gives the whole variable domain KAGVTQTPRYLIKTRGQQVTLSCSPISGHRSVSWYQQTPGQGLQFLFEYFSETQRNKGNFPGRFSGRQFSNSRSEMNVSTLELGDSALYLCASSSPVYEQFFGPGTRLTVL.

The CDR3 coding sequence is TGTGCCAGCAGCGCCTTGACAGTCCATGAGCAGTTCTTC. Amino acids: CASSALTVHEQFF. The V call is TRBV11-2, the J call TRBJ2-1; D perhaps matches TRBD1 (5 bases). The CDR3 runs 13 residues. The V end was cut by 5 bases, the J end by 8 bases, with 13 bases between. Germline CDR1 and CDR2: SGHAT and FQNNGV. The full variable domain, in which reference TRBV11-2 and TRBJ2-1 provide the parts outside the CDR3, is EAGVAQSPRYKIIEKRQSVAFWCNPISGHATLYWYQQILGQGPKLLIQFQNNGVVDDSQLPKDRFSAERLKGVDSTLKIQPAKLEDSAVYLCASSALTVHEQFFGPGTRLTVL.

The rearrangement links TRBV7-6 to TRBJ2-7; 8 nucleotides align to TRBD1. The CDR3 loop spans 15 amino acids. J was trimmed by 2 bases and V by 5 bases; bases with no gene match: 8. Per germline, CDR1 SGHVS and CDR2 FNYEAQ. Written as DNA, the CDR3 is TGTGCCAGCAGCCCCGGGACAGGTAGTACCTACGAGCAGTACTTC. This gives the protein CASSPGTGSTYEQYF.

The count of this clone is one. The chain carries TRBV18 and TRBJ1-5; D remains unclear. This CDR3 region has 13 residues. With 3 bases removed from V and 4 bases from J, the gap between germline ends came to 7 bases. The germline CDR1 and CDR2 sequences are KGHSH and LQKENI. This CDR3 is CASSPEGNQPQHF. Written as DNA, the CDR3 is TGTGCCAGCTCACCGGAGGGAAATCAGCCCCAGCATTTT.